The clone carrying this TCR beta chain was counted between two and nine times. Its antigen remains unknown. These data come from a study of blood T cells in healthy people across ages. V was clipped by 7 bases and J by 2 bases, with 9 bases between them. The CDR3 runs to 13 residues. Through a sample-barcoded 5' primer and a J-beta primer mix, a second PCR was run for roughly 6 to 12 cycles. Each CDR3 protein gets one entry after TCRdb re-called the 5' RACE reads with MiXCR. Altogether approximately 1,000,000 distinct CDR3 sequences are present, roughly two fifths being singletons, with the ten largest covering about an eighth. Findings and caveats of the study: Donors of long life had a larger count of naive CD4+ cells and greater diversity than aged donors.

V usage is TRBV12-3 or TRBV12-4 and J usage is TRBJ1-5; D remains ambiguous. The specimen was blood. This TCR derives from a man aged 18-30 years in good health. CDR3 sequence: CASTRAGNQPQHF. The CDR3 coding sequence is TGTGCCAGCACCCGGGCGGGCAATCAGCCCCAGCATTTT.